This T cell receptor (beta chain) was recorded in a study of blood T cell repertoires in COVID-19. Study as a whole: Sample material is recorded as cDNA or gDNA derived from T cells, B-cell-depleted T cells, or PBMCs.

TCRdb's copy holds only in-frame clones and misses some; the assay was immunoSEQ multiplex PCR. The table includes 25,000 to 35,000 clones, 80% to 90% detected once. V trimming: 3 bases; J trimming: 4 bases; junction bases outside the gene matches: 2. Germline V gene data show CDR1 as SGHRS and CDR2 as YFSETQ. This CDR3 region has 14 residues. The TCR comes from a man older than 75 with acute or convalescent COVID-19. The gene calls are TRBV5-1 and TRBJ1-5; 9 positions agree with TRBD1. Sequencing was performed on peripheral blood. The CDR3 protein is CASSSGTGNQPQHF. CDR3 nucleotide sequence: TGCGCCAGCAGCTCCGGGACAGGGAATCAGCCCCAGCATTTT.